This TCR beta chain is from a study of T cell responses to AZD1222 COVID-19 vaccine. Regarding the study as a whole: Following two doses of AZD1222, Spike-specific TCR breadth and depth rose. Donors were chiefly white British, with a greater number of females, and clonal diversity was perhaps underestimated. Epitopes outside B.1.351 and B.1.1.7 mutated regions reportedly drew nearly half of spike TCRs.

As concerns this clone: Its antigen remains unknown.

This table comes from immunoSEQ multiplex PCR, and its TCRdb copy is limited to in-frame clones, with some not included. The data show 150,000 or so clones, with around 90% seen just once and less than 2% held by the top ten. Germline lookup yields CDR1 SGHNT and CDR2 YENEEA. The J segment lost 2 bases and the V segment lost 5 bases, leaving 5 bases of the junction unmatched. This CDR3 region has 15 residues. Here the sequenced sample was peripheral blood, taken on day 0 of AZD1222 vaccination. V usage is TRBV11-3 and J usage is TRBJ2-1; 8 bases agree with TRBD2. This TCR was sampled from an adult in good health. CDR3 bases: TGTGCCAGCAGCCCAAACGGGGGGGCCTACAATGAGCAGTTCTTC. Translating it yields CASSPNGGAYNEQFF.